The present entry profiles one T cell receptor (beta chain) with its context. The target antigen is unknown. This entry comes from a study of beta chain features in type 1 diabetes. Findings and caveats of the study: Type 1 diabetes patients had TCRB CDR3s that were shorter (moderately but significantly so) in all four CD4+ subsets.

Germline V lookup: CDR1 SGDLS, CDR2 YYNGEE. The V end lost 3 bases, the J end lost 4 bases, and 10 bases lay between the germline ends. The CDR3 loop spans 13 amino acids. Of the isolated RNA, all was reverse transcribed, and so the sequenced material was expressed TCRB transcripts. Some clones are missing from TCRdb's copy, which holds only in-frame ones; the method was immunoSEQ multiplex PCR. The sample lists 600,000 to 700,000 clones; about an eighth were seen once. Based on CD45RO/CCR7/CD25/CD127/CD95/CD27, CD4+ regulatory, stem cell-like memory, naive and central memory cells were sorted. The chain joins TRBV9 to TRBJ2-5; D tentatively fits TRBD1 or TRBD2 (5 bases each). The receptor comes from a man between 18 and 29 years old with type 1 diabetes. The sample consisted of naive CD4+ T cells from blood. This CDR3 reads CASSDGATETQYF. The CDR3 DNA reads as TGTGCCAGCAGCGACGGGGCCACAGAGACCCAGTACTTC.